A selection of T cell receptor beta chains follows, all from one sample in a study of blood T cell repertoires in COVID-19. Sequenced by immunoSEQ multiplex PCR; TCRdb stores in-frame clones only, minus some. The sample yields 300,000 to 350,000 clones, 70% to 90% seen once. The sequenced material came from PBMCs or T cells enriched from blood (not recorded which). The receptors stem from a man aged 30-40 years who had recovered from COVID-19. CDR3s include the opening cysteine and the closing phenylalanine or tryptophan. The D gene is left open where the match is weak. The size field is filled for only some rows; it gives once, few, many or a size class.

>few|TRBV5-1|TRBD1|TRBJ2-7
CASSAGGSSYEQYF
TGCGCCAGCAGCGCAGGGGGATCCTCCTACGAGCAGTACTTC
>-|TRBV6-4|TRBD1|TRBJ1-6
CASRAPGQVGANSPLHF
TGTGCCAGCAGGGCACCGGGACAGGTTGGGGCGAATTCACCCCTCCACTTT
>-|TRBV3-1/TRBV3-2|-|TRBJ1-6
CASSPYSGIFSPLHF
TGTGCCAGCAGCCCTTACAGTGGTATCTTTTCACCCCTCCACTTT
>-|TRBV30|-|TRBJ2-5
CAWRPGPKQETQYF
TGTGCCTGGAGGCCGGGTCCCAAGCAAGAGACCCAGTACTTC
>many|TRBV19|TRBD1|TRBJ1-2
CASSNLQGSGFHTF
TGTGCCAGTAGTAACTTACAGGGGTCTGGCTTCCACACCTTC
>few|TRBV24-1|-|TRBJ2-2
CATSDSRETGELFF
TGTGCCACCAGTGATTCAAGGGAGACCGGGGAGCTGTTTTTT
>-|TRBV3-1/TRBV3-2|-|TRBJ1-2
CASSQSARVGYGYTF
TGTGCCAGCAGCCAGTCTGCCAGGGTAGGTTATGGCTACACCTTC
>few|TRBV2|TRBD1|TRBJ2-1
CASSDYRGDEQFF
TGTGCCAGCAGTGATTACAGGGGCGATGAGCAGTTCTTC
>-|TRBV3-1/TRBV3-2|TRBD1|TRBJ1-3
CASSQDHRGDGNTIYF
TGTGCCAGCAGCCAGGACCACAGGGGCGACGGAAACACCATATATTTT
>-|TRBV9|TRBD2|TRBJ2-1
CASSVGVAGVYNEQFF
TGTGCCAGCAGCGTAGGGGTAGCGGGCGTTTACAATGAGCAGTTCTTC
>-|TRBV10-3|-|TRBJ2-7
CAISTDSYEQYF
TGTGCCATCAGTACAGACTCCTACGAGCAGTACTTC
>-|TRBV5-6|-|TRBJ1-1
CASSPSSGTEAFF
TGTGCCAGCAGCCCTTCGTCAGGGACTGAAGCTTTCTTT
>-|TRBV4-1|TRBD1|TRBJ1-2
CASSQDWAGGDYGYTF
TGCGCCAGCAGCCAAGATTGGGCAGGGGGTGACTATGGCTACACCTTC
>-|TRBV2|TRBD1|TRBJ1-1
CASSDDRAEAFF
TGTGCCAGCAGTGACGACAGGGCTGAAGCTTTCTTT
>many|TRBV6-1|-|TRBJ1-1
CASSGIRDSWSTEAFF
TGTGCCAGCAGTGGGATCAGGGACTCATGGTCCACTGAAGCTTTCTTT
>-|TRBV7-2|-|TRBJ2-3
CASSFLGTDTQYF
TGTGCCAGCAGCTTTCTCGGCACAGATACGCAGTATTTT
>-|TRBV7-2|TRBD1|TRBJ1-1
CASSLKGADTEAFF
TGTGCCAGCAGCTTAAAGGGGGCGGACACTGAAGCTTTCTTT
>-|TRBV5-1|TRBD2|TRBJ2-1
CASSLAAGAYNEQFF
TGCGCCAGCAGCTTGGCTGCGGGGGCCTACAATGAGCAGTTCTTC
>-|TRBV21-1|-|TRBJ2-6
CASSKLGFWTGNPGANVLTF
TGTGCCAGCAGCAAATTAGGTTTTTGGACAGGGAACCCTGGGGCCAACGTCCTGACTTTC
>-|TRBV19|-|TRBJ1-4
CASAKRQGNEKLFF
TGTGCCAGCGCCAAGCGGCAGGGGAATGAAAAACTGTTTTTT
>-|TRBV27|TRBD1|TRBJ2-7
CASSFSPGTGGEQYF
TGTGCCAGCAGTTTCAGCCCCGGGACAGGGGGCGAGCAGTACTTC